Each of the 8 T cell receptor beta chains below was sequenced from the same sample in a study of immune evolution from preneoplasia to lung adenocarcinoma. Method: immunoSEQ multiplex PCR; TCRdb's copy keeps in-frame clones and lacks some. The data hold thousands of clones, with 70% to 90% observed a single time. Sequencing was done on a sample of FFPE atypical adenomatous hyperplasia tissue from the lung. The sample's subset: atypical adenomatous hyperplasia (AAH), lung preneoplasia. The receptors here all came from a person between 65 and 80 years old with lung adenocarcinoma.

This clone was seen a handful of times. The chain joins TRBV11-3 to TRBJ2-2; no clear D. CDR1 SGHNT and CDR2 YENEEA come from the germline V gene. V lost 0 bases and J lost 5, with 1 base in between. The CDR3 contains 12 residues. The CDR3 nucleotides read TGTGCCAGCAGCTTAGATACCGGGGAGCTGTTTTTT. Its translation: CASSLDTGELFF.

The rearrangement uses TRBV7-9 and TRBJ1-1; D gene ambiguous. Germline loops: CDR1 SEHNR, CDR2 FQNEAQ (reference sequence). V lost 1 base to trimming and J lost 1 base, with 10 bases between them. This CDR3 is built from 15 residues. The chain's CDR3 is CASSLEAWGNTEAFF. The DNA of the CDR3 is TGTGCCAGCAGCTTAGAGGCCTGGGGGAACACTGAAGCTTTCTTT.

The CDR3 reads CAISGGGGEAFF. For the CDR3, the DNA is TGTGCCATCAGTGGGGGAGGGGGTGAAGCTTTCTTT. V and J are TRBV10-3 and TRBJ1-1; a weak D match, TRBD1 (6 bases). The germline V gene has CDR1 ENHRY and CDR2 SYGVKD. The V gene lost 4 bases and the J gene lost 7 bases, with 10 bases spanning the gap. This CDR3 is built from 12 residues.

The chain joins TRBV11-3 to TRBJ1-1; TRBD1 aligns across 7 bases. The CDR3 length is 15 residues. V was clipped by 1 base and J by 1 base; unmatched bases: 3. Germline lookup yields CDR1 SGHNT and CDR2 YENEEA. CDR3 sequence (DNA): TGTGCCAGCAGCTTAGCGGGACAGAAGAACACTGAAGCTTTCTTT. It yields the protein CASSLAGQKNTEAFF.

The chain couples TRBV15 to TRBJ2-5, with 7 positions matching TRBD1. CDR1 is LNHNV and CDR2 is YYDKDF in the germline V gene (reference sequence). V lost 5 bases to trimming and J lost 2 bases; unmatched junction nucleotides: 5. This CDR3 has 14 residues. The CDR3 region has the DNA TGTGCCACCAGCCTAGACAGGGAGCAAGAGACCCAGTACTTC. Translating it yields CATSLDREQETQYF.

The chain links TRBV9 to TRBJ1-3, with unresolved D. This CDR3 contains 16 residues. CDR1 and CDR2 (germline): SGDLS, YYNGEE. V lost 3 bases and J lost 1, with 14 bases in between. The CDR3 here is CASSATPISSGNTIYF. CDR3 DNA: TGTGCCAGCAGCGCGACACCCATTAGTTCTGGAAACACCATATATTTT.

The J gene is TRBJ2-1, the V gene TRBV7-9, with TRBD2 as a possible D gene (6 bases). The germline V and J ends were trimmed by 5 bases and 9 bases, with 17 bases remaining between them. Germline V gene sequence: CDR1 SEHNR, CDR2 FQNEAQ (reference sequence). This CDR3 is built from 14 residues. In nucleotides, the CDR3 is TGTGCCAGCAGCCCCCAAAACGGAGGGACTGAGCAGTTCTTC. This codes for CASSPQNGGTEQFF.

CDR3 residues: CSVDSGLIQYF. CDR3 nucleotides: TGCAGCGTTGATTCCGGGTTAATTCAGTACTTC. This rearrangement joins TRBV29-1 to TRBJ2-4; no reliable D call. The ends were cut back, 3 bases at V and 10 bases at J, with 10 bases in the middle. In germline, CDR1 is SQVTM, CDR2 ANQGSEA. This CDR3 spans 11 amino acids.